The clone carrying this T cell receptor (beta chain) has only one observation. The sample originates from a study of shared clonotypes between healthy human individuals. Background on the study: Three CD4 naive, three CD4 memory, two CD8 naive and one CD8 memory plate were used per donor.

The CDR3 has 15 amino acids. Germline CDR1 reads MNHNY; CDR2 reads SVGAGI (reference sequence). V gave up 5 bases and J gave up 7 bases, with 18 bases separating them. Sequencing used immunoSEQ multiplex PCR; TCRdb keeps in-frame clones, though not all of them. This sample has about 2,500,000 clones; 85% to 95% occur once, and the top ten carry about 0.13%. Material: naive CD4+ T cells sorted from blood. The subset denotes: CD45RA+ positively selected. The sequence was obtained from a man aged 18 to 35 in good health. The chain couples TRBV6-6 to TRBJ1-5, with a tentative D call TRBD1 (5 bases). CDR3 DNA sequence: TGTGCCAGCAGTGGTTCGCGGGGCGCGGGGCAGCCCCAGCATTTT. Translation gives CASSGSRGAGQPQHF.